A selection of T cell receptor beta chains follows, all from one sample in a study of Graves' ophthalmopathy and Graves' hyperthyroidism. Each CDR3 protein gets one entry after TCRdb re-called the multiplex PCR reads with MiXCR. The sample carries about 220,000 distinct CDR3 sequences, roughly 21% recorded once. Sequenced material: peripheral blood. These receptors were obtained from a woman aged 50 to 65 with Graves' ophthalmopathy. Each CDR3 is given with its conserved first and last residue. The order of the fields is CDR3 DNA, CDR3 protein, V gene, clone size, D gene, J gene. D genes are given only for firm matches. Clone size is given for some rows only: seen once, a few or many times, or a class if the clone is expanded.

CDR3nt: TGTGCCAGCAGGCCCGGTAGCCCTCCTGGAAACACCATATATTTT
CDR3aa: CASRPGSPPGNTIYF
v_gene: TRBV12-3/TRBV12-4
abundance: many
d_gene: .
j_gene: TRBJ1-3

CDR3nt: TGTGCCAGCAGGTCCAGGAGACAGTTAGACACTGAAGCTTTCTTT
CDR3aa: CASRSRRQLDTEAFF
v_gene: TRBV6-1
abundance: few
d_gene: .
j_gene: TRBJ1-1

CDR3nt: TGCAGCGCCGACAGGCTGAACACTGAAGCTTTCTTT
CDR3aa: CSADRLNTEAFF
v_gene: TRBV29-1
abundance: .
d_gene: .
j_gene: TRBJ1-1

CDR3nt: TGTGCCAGCAGACTTACCGCTAGTATGGGCACTGAAGCTTTCTTT
CDR3aa: CASRLTASMGTEAFF
v_gene: TRBV12-3/TRBV12-4
abundance: .
d_gene: .
j_gene: TRBJ1-1

CDR3nt: TGTGCTAGTGGTGTCACCGGGACAGACTATGGCTACACCTTC
CDR3aa: CASGVTGTDYGYTF
v_gene: TRBV12-5
abundance: many
d_gene: TRBD1
j_gene: TRBJ1-2

CDR3nt: TGTGCCAGCAGTTTAGCCCTGGGGACTACACACTACGAGCAGTACTTC
CDR3aa: CASSLALGTTHYEQYF
v_gene: TRBV12-3/TRBV12-4
abundance: many
d_gene: TRBD2
j_gene: TRBJ2-7

CDR3nt: TGTGCCAGCAGTCGACCGGGACAGGGCGACTATGGCTACACCTTC
CDR3aa: CASSRPGQGDYGYTF
v_gene: TRBV28
abundance: .
d_gene: TRBD1
j_gene: TRBJ1-2

CDR3nt: TGTGCCAGCAGCCAGACTAGCGGGAGTTCCTACGAGCAGTACTTC
CDR3aa: CASSQTSGSSYEQYF
v_gene: TRBV7-8
abundance: many
d_gene: TRBD2
j_gene: TRBJ2-7

CDR3nt: TGTGCCTGGAATCATGGGCCAGACTACGAGCAGTACTTC
CDR3aa: CAWNHGPDYEQYF
v_gene: TRBV30
abundance: many
d_gene: .
j_gene: TRBJ2-7

CDR3nt: TGCAGTGCTAGAGATCACGACGCATCGAGGGGCTACACCTTC
CDR3aa: CSARDHDASRGYTF
v_gene: TRBV20-1
abundance: many
d_gene: .
j_gene: TRBJ1-2

CDR3nt: TGTGCCAGTAGAACAACAGGGGCAGAGACCCAGTACTTC
CDR3aa: CASRTTGAETQYF
v_gene: TRBV19
abundance: few
d_gene: TRBD1
j_gene: TRBJ2-5

CDR3nt: TGCGCCAGCAGCTTTCAGGCAGGGGGCGTCACTGAAGCTTTCTTT
CDR3aa: CASSFQAGGVTEAFF
v_gene: TRBV5-1
abundance: many
d_gene: TRBD1
j_gene: TRBJ1-1

CDR3nt: TGTGCCATCAGGCCGTCGCCCGGAGGCAGACCCTGGGAGCAGTACTTT
CDR3aa: CAIRPSPGGRPWEQYF
v_gene: TRBV11-2
abundance: .
d_gene: .
j_gene: TRBJ2-7

CDR3nt: TGTGCCAGCAGTCTCCTAGGGATCAGTTATGGCTACACCTTC
CDR3aa: CASSLLGISYGYTF
v_gene: TRBV28
abundance: many
d_gene: .
j_gene: TRBJ1-2

CDR3nt: TGCGCCAGCAGCTCACAAGCAGATACGCAGTATTTT
CDR3aa: CASSSQADTQYF
v_gene: TRBV5-1
abundance: few
d_gene: .
j_gene: TRBJ2-3

CDR3nt: TGCGCCAGCAGCCAGACCCTGATGAAGGATACGCAGTATTTT
CDR3aa: CASSQTLMKDTQYF
v_gene: TRBV5-1
abundance: many
d_gene: .
j_gene: TRBJ2-3

CDR3nt: TGTGCCACCAGTGATTTTAGTTCGAACACCGGGGAGCTGTTTTTT
CDR3aa: CATSDFSSNTGELFF
v_gene: TRBV24-1
abundance: many
d_gene: .
j_gene: TRBJ2-2

CDR3nt: TGTGCCAGCAGTTACACCGGGACGAGCTCCTACGAGCAGTACTTC
CDR3aa: CASSYTGTSSYEQYF
v_gene: TRBV6-5
abundance: many
d_gene: .
j_gene: TRBJ2-7

CDR3nt: TGTGCCAGCAGTTTATCTCGGGGCGGGGAGACCCAGTACTTC
CDR3aa: CASSLSRGGETQYF
v_gene: TRBV27
abundance: many
d_gene: .
j_gene: TRBJ2-5

CDR3nt: TGCACCAGCAGCCCCTCGCCTTGGGAAGGGAAAAACATTCAGTACTTC
CDR3aa: CTSSPSPWEGKNIQYF
v_gene: TRBV4-1
abundance: few
d_gene: .
j_gene: TRBJ2-4

CDR3nt: TGTGCCAGCAGTCGGGACACGACCTACGAGCAGTACTTC
CDR3aa: CASSRDTTYEQYF
v_gene: TRBV9
abundance: many
d_gene: .
j_gene: TRBJ2-7

CDR3nt: TGCAGTGCTAGAGAAGGGTTTAGGGGGATGAACACTGAAGCTTTCTTT
CDR3aa: CSAREGFRGMNTEAFF
v_gene: TRBV20-1
abundance: many
d_gene: .
j_gene: TRBJ1-1

CDR3nt: TGCGCCAGCAGCTTGGTGGCAGGATCTCAGCAGATAGTGAATGGCTACACCTTC
CDR3aa: CASSLVAGSQQIVNGYTF
v_gene: TRBV5-1
abundance: many
d_gene: .
j_gene: TRBJ1-2

CDR3nt: TGCGCCAGCAGCTTGAGCCTAGCGGGAGTTTCCGGGGAGCTGTTTTTT
CDR3aa: CASSLSLAGVSGELFF
v_gene: TRBV5-1
abundance: many
d_gene: TRBD2
j_gene: TRBJ2-2

CDR3nt: TGTGCCAGTAGTATAAAATTGGTAGGGGTAAGGACCCAGTACTTC
CDR3aa: CASSIKLVGVRTQYF
v_gene: TRBV19
abundance: many
d_gene: .
j_gene: TRBJ2-5

CDR3nt: TGTGCCAGCAGCTTAGCGGGAGGGAATTCCTACAATGAGCAGTTCTTC
CDR3aa: CASSLAGGNSYNEQFF
v_gene: TRBV5-6
abundance: many
d_gene: TRBD2
j_gene: TRBJ2-1

CDR3nt: TGTGCCTGGAGTATCCTCGGACAGGGAATGGCCGAGCAGTACTTC
CDR3aa: CAWSILGQGMAEQYF
v_gene: TRBV30
abundance: many
d_gene: TRBD1
j_gene: TRBJ2-7

CDR3nt: TGTGCCAGCAGTTTATTGGACTCCAAAAGCGGCTACACCTTC
CDR3aa: CASSLLDSKSGYTF
v_gene: TRBV27
abundance: .
d_gene: .
j_gene: TRBJ1-2

CDR3nt: TGTGCCACCAGCAGAGAGGGTGTTCTAGAGACCCAGTACTTC
CDR3aa: CATSREGVLETQYF
v_gene: TRBV15
abundance: many
d_gene: .
j_gene: TRBJ2-5

CDR3nt: TGTGCCAGCTCACCAAGGGAATTACAGGGTGGGTGGATGAACACTGAAGCTTTCTTT
CDR3aa: CASSPRELQGGWMNTEAFF
v_gene: TRBV18
abundance: many
d_gene: .
j_gene: TRBJ1-1

CDR3nt: TGTGCCAGCAGCCAAGATCTTGGGGGGCGAGGACAGCCCCAGCATTTT
CDR3aa: CASSQDLGGRGQPQHF
v_gene: TRBV3-1
abundance: .
d_gene: .
j_gene: TRBJ1-5

CDR3nt: TGTGCCAGCAGTTTATGGGTCCAGCGGGAGAAGCAGTACTTC
CDR3aa: CASSLWVQREKQYF
v_gene: TRBV28
abundance: few
d_gene: TRBD2
j_gene: TRBJ2-7

CDR3nt: TGTGCCAGTAGGCAACTCGTCGGGCGGACCCAGTACTTC
CDR3aa: CASRQLVGRTQYF
v_gene: TRBV19
abundance: many
d_gene: .
j_gene: TRBJ2-5

CDR3nt: TGTGCCAGCAGTCACGACTGGCTAAGTGGAACCAAAAACATTCAGTACTTC
CDR3aa: CASSHDWLSGTKNIQYF
v_gene: TRBV28
abundance: many
d_gene: .
j_gene: TRBJ2-4

CDR3nt: TGCGCCAGCAGCTCACAGGGGGTCGGGTCCTACGAGCAGTACTTC
CDR3aa: CASSSQGVGSYEQYF
v_gene: TRBV5-1
abundance: .
d_gene: TRBD1
j_gene: TRBJ2-7

CDR3nt: TGTGCCAGCAAACAGGGGGCCCTGAACACTGAAGCTTTCTTT
CDR3aa: CASKQGALNTEAFF
v_gene: TRBV6-4
abundance: many
d_gene: TRBD1
j_gene: TRBJ1-1

CDR3nt: TGTGCCAGCAGTGCCCAGGGCGGATCTGGGGCCAACGTCCTGACTTTC
CDR3aa: CASSAQGGSGANVLTF
v_gene: TRBV2
abundance: many
d_gene: .
j_gene: TRBJ2-6

CDR3nt: TGTGCCAGCAGTTTGTCCACGACAGGGTACACCGGGGAGCTGTTTTTT
CDR3aa: CASSLSTTGYTGELFF
v_gene: TRBV27
abundance: many
d_gene: TRBD1
j_gene: TRBJ2-2

CDR3nt: TGCAGCGTAGATGACAGGGGAGACTATGGCTACACCTTC
CDR3aa: CSVDDRGDYGYTF
v_gene: TRBV29-1
abundance: many
d_gene: TRBD1
j_gene: TRBJ1-2

CDR3nt: TGTGCCAGCAGTCCCTACCGGGACGCGAAGTCCTACGAGCAGTACTTC
CDR3aa: CASSPYRDAKSYEQYF
v_gene: TRBV28
abundance: .
d_gene: .
j_gene: TRBJ2-7

CDR3nt: TGTGCCAGCAGCTTAGGGGTTCGGGACCACGAGAGGGAGACCCAGTACTTC
CDR3aa: CASSLGVRDHERETQYF
v_gene: TRBV11-2
abundance: many
d_gene: .
j_gene: TRBJ2-5

CDR3nt: TGCGCCAGCAGCTTGGACGGACAGTCGTCCTACGAGCAGTACTTC
CDR3aa: CASSLDGQSSYEQYF
v_gene: TRBV5-1
abundance: many
d_gene: .
j_gene: TRBJ2-7

CDR3nt: TGTGCCAGTAGCCAAGGACTTCACTACGAGCAGTACTTC
CDR3aa: CASSQGLHYEQYF
v_gene: TRBV19
abundance: many
d_gene: .
j_gene: TRBJ2-7